The entry that follows covers one TCR beta chain sequence. Its target is unknown. The data belong to a study of T cell repertoires in cytomegalovirus infection. The CDR3 length is 17 residues. CDR1 is ENHRY and CDR2 is SYGVKD in the germline V gene. V lost 3 bases and J 3 bases, leaving 18 bases between the germline ends. Study-level findings and limits: What dominated the ex vivo response were HLA-C-restricted CMV-specific TCR beta clonotypes.

TCRdb reanalysed the reads using MiXCR and keeps one entry per CDR3 protein. The table records 200,000 to 250,000 distinct CDR3 sequences, approximately 24% of them present only once. The chain combines TRBV10-3 with TRBJ1-5; D possibly corresponds to TRBD1 (6 bases). The specimen sequenced was CD8+ T cells from PBMCs. This receptor was obtained from a human donor in good health (CMV status not recorded). Some clones in this sample may be carry-over from other donors' samples. DNA of the CDR3: TGTGCCATCAGTGACAATGGGAGGGGGATTCTCAATCAGCCCCAGCATTTT. Translated, it gives CAISDNGRGILNQPQHF.